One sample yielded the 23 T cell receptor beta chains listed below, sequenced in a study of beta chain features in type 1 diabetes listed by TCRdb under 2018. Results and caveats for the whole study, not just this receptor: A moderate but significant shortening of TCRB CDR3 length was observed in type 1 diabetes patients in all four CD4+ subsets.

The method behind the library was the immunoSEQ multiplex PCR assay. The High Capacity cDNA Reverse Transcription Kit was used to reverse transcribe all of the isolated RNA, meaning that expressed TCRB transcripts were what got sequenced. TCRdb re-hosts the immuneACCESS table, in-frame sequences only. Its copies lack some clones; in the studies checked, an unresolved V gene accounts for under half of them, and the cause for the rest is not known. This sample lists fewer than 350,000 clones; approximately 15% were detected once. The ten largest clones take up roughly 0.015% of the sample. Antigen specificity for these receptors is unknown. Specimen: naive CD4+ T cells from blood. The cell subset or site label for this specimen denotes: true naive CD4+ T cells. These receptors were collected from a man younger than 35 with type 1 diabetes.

The CDR3 DNA sequence: TGCAGCGTTGCTCAAAAGCGGGGGGGGCCTTTGTCAGATACGCAGTATTTT. As protein: CSVAQKRGGPLSDTQYF. The chain is built from TRBV29-1 and TRBJ2-3; 10 nucleotides line up with TRBD2. The CDR3 totals 17 residues. V lost 4 bases and J lost 4; bases outside the gene matches: 14. The germline V gene has CDR1 SQVTM and CDR2 ANQGSEA.

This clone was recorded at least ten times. Here the CDR3 reads CASSFLLAPRPDEQFF. For the CDR3, the DNA is TGTGCCAGCAGCTTCCTACTAGCGCCTCGTCCCGATGAGCAGTTCTTC. The chain has TRBV13 and TRBJ2-1; 7 bases line up with TRBD2. CDR1 and CDR2 from the germline V gene are PRHDT and FYEKMQ (reference sequence). The CDR3 has 16 amino acids. V was pared by 3 bases and J by 8 bases, with 13 bases of the junction left unmatched.

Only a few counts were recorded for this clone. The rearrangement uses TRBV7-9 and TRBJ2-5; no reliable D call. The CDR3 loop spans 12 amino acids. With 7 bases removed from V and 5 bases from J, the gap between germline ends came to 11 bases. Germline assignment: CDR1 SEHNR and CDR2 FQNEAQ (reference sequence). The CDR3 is CASIGARETQYF. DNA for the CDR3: TGTGCCAGCATCGGAGCTCGGGAGACCCAGTACTTC.

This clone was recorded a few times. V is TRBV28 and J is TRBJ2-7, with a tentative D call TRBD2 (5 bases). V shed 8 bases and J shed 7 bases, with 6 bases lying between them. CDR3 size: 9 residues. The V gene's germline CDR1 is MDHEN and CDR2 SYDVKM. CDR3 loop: CASGSEQYF. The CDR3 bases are TGTGCCAGCGGGAGTGAGCAGTACTTC. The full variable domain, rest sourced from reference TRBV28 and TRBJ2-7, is DVKVTQSSRYLVKRTGEKVFLECVQDMDHENMFWYRQDPGLGLRLIYFSYDVKMKEKGDIPEGYSVSREKKERFSLILESASTNQTSMYLCASGSEQYFGPGTRLTVT.

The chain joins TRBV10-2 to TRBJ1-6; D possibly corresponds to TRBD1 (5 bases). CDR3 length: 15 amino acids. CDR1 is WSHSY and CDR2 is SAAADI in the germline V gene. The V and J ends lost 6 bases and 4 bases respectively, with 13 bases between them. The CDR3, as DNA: TGCGCCAGCAGGGCGGGACCGATGTATAATTCACCCCTCCACTTT. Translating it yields CASRAGPMYNSPLHF.

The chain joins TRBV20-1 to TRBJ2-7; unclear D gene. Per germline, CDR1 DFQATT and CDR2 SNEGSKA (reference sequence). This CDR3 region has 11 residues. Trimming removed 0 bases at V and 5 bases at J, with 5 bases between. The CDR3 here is CSARDYHEQYF. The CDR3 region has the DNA TGCAGTGCTAGAGACTACCACGAGCAGTACTTC.

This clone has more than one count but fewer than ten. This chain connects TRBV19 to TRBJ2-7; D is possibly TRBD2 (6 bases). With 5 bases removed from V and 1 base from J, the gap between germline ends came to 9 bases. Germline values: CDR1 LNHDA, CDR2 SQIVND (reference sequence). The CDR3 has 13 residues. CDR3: CASSYAGSYEQYF. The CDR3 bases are TGTGCCAGTAGTTATGCGGGATCCTACGAGCAGTACTTC.

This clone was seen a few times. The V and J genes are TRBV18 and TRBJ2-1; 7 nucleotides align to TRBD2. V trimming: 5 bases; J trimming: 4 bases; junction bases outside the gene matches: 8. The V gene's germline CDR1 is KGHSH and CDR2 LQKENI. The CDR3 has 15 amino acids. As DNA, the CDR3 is TGTGCCAGCTCATCCCCCGGGACTACGTACAATGAGCAGTTCTTC. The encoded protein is CASSSPGTTYNEQFF.

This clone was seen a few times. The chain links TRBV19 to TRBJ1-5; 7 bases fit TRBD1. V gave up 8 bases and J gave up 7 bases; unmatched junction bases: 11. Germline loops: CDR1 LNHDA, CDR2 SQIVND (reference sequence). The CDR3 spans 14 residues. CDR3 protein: CASVPRQGRQPQHF. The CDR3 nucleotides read TGTGCCAGTGTCCCTCGACAGGGTCGCCAGCCCCAGCATTTT.

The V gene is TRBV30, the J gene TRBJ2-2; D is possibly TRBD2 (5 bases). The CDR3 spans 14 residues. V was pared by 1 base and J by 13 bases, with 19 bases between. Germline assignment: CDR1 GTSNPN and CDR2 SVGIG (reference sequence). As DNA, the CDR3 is TGTGCCTGGAGTGCCATCGGGGATTGGCGCGGGCTGTTTTTT. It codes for CAWSAIGDWRGLFF.

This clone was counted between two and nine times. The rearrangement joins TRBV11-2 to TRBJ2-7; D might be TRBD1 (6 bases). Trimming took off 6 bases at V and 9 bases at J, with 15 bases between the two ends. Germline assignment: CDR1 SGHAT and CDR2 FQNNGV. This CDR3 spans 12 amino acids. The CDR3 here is CASRSPGVAQYF. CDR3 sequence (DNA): TGTGCCAGCAGGTCCCCAGGGGTAGCGCAGTACTTC.

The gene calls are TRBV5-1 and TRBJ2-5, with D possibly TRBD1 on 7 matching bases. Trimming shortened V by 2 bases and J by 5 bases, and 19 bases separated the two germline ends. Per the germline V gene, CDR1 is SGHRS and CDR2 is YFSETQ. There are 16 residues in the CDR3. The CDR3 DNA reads TGCGCCAGCAGCTTAACAGGGGCGGAGGGGCCCGAGACCCAGTACTTC. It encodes CASSLTGAEGPETQYF.

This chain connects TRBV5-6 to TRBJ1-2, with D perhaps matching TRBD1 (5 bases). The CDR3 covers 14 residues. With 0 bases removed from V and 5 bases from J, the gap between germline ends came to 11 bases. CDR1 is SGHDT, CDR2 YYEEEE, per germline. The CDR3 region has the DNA TGTGCCAGCAGCTTGGACGGGAGGGGTTATGGCTACACCTTC. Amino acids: CASSLDGRGYGYTF.

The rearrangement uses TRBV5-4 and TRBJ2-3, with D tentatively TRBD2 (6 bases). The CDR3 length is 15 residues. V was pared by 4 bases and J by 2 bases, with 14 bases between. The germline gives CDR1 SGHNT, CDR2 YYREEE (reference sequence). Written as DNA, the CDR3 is TGTGCCAGCAGCCCGACCGGGGACTTCACAGATACGCAGTATTTT. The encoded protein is CASSPTGDFTDTQYF.

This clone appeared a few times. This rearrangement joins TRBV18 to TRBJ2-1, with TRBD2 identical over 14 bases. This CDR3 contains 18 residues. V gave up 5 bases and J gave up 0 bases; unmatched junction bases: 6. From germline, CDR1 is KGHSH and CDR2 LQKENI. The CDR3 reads CASSFGTSGSTSYNEQFF. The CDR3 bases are TGTGCCAGCTCATTTGGGACTAGCGGGAGCACCTCCTACAATGAGCAGTTCTTC.

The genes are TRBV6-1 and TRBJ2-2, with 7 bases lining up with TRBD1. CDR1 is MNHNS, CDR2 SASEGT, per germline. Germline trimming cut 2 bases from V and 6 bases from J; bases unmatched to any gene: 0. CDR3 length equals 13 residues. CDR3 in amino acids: CASSEQGAGELFF. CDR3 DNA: TGTGCCAGCAGTGAACAGGGGGCCGGGGAGCTGTTTTTT.

CDR3 in amino acids: CASSPETQGAGETQYF. CDR3 bases: TGTGCCAGCAGCCCAGAGACCCAGGGGGCAGGGGAGACCCAGTACTTC. The V call is TRBV21-1, the J call TRBJ2-5; TRBD1, the table's D call, lacks a check against the DNA. TRBV21-1 is reported as a pseudogene. This CDR3 has 16 amino acids.

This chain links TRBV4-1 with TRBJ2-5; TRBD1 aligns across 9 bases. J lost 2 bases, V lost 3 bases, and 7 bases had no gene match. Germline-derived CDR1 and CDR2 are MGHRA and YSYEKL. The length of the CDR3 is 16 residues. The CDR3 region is CASSHHPGQGQETQYF. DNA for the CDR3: TGCGCCAGCAGCCACCATCCGGGACAGGGACAAGAGACCCAGTACTTC.

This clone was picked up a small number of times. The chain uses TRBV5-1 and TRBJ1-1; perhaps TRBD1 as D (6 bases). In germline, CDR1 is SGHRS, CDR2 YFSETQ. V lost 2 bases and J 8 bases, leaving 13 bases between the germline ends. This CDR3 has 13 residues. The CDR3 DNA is TGCGCCAGCAGCTTCTGGGACAACTCGGAAGCTTTCTTT. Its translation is CASSFWDNSEAFF.

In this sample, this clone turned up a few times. The CDR3 nucleotides are TGTGCCATCAGTGGGGGACAGCCAGTGAACACTGAAGCTTTCTTT. Translated, it gives CAISGGQPVNTEAFF. V and J are TRBV10-3 and TRBJ1-1; 7 bases are shared with TRBD1. Trimming took 4 bases from V and 0 from J; bases not matched to a gene: 5. This CDR3 spans 15 amino acids. Germline V gene lookup returns CDR1 ENHRY and CDR2 SYGVKD.

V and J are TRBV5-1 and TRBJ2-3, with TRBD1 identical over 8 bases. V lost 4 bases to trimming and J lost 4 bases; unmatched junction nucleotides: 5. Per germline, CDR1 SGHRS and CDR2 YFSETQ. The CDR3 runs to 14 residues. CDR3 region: CASSPWTGPDTQYF. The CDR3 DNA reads TGCGCCAGCAGCCCCTGGACAGGGCCAGATACGCAGTATTTT. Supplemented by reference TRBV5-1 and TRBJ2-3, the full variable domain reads KAGVTQTPRYLIKTRGQQVTLSCSPISGHRSVSWYQQTPGQGLQFLFEYFSETQRNKGNFPGRFSGRQFSNSRSEMNVSTLELGDSALYLCASSPWTGPDTQYFGPGTRLTVL.

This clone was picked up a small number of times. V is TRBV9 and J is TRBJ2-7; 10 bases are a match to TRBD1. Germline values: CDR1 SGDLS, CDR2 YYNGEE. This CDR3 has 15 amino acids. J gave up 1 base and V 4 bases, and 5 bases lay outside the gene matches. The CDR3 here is CASSWRTGGSYEQYF. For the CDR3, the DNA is TGTGCCAGCAGCTGGAGGACAGGGGGTTCCTACGAGCAGTACTTC.

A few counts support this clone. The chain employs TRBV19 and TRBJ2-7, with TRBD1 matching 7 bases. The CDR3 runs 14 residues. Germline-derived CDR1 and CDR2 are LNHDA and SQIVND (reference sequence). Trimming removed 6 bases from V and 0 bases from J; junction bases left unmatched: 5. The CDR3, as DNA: TGTGCCAGTAGCAACGACAGGGCCTCCTACGAGCAGTACTTC. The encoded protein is CASSNDRASYEQYF. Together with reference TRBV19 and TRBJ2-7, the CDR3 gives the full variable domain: DGGITQSPKYLFRKEGQNVTLSCEQNLNHDAMYWYRQDPGQGLRLIYYSQIVNDFQKGDIAEGYSVSREKKESFPLTVTSAQKNPTAFYLCASSNDRASYEQYFGPGTRLTVT.